Here is one T cell receptor (beta chain) with its context. The assay was immunoSEQ multiplex PCR, and TCRdb's table has in-frame clones only and misses some. The sample records under 250,000 clones, over 75% being singletons. The source of the sample is a study of blood T cell repertoires in COVID-19. The CDR3 is made up of 14 amino acids. Germline V gene sequence: CDR1 SGHRS, CDR2 YFSETQ. The V end was cut by 0 bases, the J end by 6 bases, with 12 bases between. What was sequenced was PBMCs or T cells enriched from blood (not recorded which). The TCR sequence derives from a woman in her sixties or seventies who had recovered from COVID-19. This chain links TRBV5-1 with TRBJ1-2, with D possibly TRBD1 on 5 matching bases. The CDR3 reads CASSLGRGLDGYTF. The CDR3 DNA is TGCGCCAGCAGCTTGGGACGGGGGTTAGATGGCTACACCTTC. Using reference TRBV5-1 and TRBJ1-2 for the parts outside the CDR3, the full variable domain is KAGVTQTPRYLIKTRGQQVTLSCSPISGHRSVSWYQQTPGQGLQFLFEYFSETQRNKGNFPGRFSGRQFSNSRSEMNVSTLELGDSALYLCASSLGRGLDGYTFGSGTRLTVV.